Following are 23 T cell receptor beta chains from one sample sequenced in a study of T cells after yellow fever vaccination. TCRdb ran MiXCR on the 5' RACE reads and lists one entry per CDR3 protein. Of fewer than 400,000 distinct CDR3 sequences detected, around 11% appear once; the ten largest clones hold approximately 3%. This sample comprised CD4+ T cells sorted from PBMCs, obtained 45 days after the yellow fever booster vaccination. The source is a young man who received the YFV17D yellow fever vaccine.

This clonotype showed up just a few times. The gene calls are TRBV19 and TRBJ1-6; TRBD1 aligns across 11 bases. The CDR3 consists of 14 residues. The V and J ends lost 2 bases and 10 bases, in that order; junction bases with no gene match: 1. Germline V lookup: CDR1 LNHDA, CDR2 SQIVND (reference sequence). CDR3 loop: CASSIRDRGSPLHF. CDR3 nucleotides: TGTGCCAGTAGTATACGGGACAGGGGGTCACCCCTCCACTTT. The full variable domain, in which reference TRBV19 and TRBJ1-6 provide the parts outside the CDR3, is DGGITQSPKYLFRKEGQNVTLSCEQNLNHDAMYWYRQDPGQGLRLIYYSQIVNDFQKGDIAEGYSVSREKKESFPLTVTSAQKNPTAFYLCASSIRDRGSPLHFGNGTRLTVT.

This clonotype appeared many times. The chain carries TRBV5-1 and TRBJ2-4; D gene unclear. The CDR3 runs to 15 residues. The germline CDR1 and CDR2 sequences are SGHRS and YFSETQ. The V end lost 0 bases, the J end lost 0 bases, and 7 bases lay between the germline ends. CDR3: CASSLEGLAKNIQYF. CDR3 DNA: TGCGCCAGCAGCTTGGAAGGGCTAGCCAAAAACATTCAGTACTTC.

The sample holds a few counts of this clonotype. J is TRBJ2-2 and V is TRBV7-6, with D perhaps being TRBD1 or TRBD2 (5 bases each). This CDR3 has 16 residues. V shed 1 base and J shed 2 bases, with 11 bases lying between them. Per germline, CDR1 SGHVS and CDR2 FNYEAQ. The CDR3, as DNA: TGTGCCAGCAGCTTAGATGGGACCAGTAACACCGGGGAGCTGTTTTTT. Encoded protein: CASSLDGTSNTGELFF. Variable domain in full (rest from reference TRBV7-6 and TRBJ2-2): GAGVSQSPRYKVTKRGQDVALRCDPISGHVSLYWYRQALGQGPEFLTYFNYEAQQDKSGLPNDRFSAERPEGSISTLTIQRTEQRDSAMYRCASSLDGTSNTGELFFGEGSRLTVL.

This CDR3 is CASAGLDYGYTF. The CDR3 nucleotides read TGTGCCAGCGCAGGTTTAGACTATGGCTACACCTTC. The chain couples TRBV2 to TRBJ1-2; no clear D. The germline V gene encodes CDR1 SNHLY and CDR2 FYNNEI. The ends were cut back, 8 bases at V and 3 bases at J, with 10 bases in the middle. There are 12 residues in the CDR3.

The chain recombines TRBV5-8 with TRBJ1-5; D ambiguous. Trimming took off 2 bases at V and 4 bases at J, with 13 bases between the two ends. This CDR3 is 15 amino acids long. Looked up from germline, CDR1 is SGHTS and CDR2 is YDEGEE. The CDR3 loop reads CASSLGLAENQPQHF. CDR3 coding DNA: TGTGCCAGCAGCTTAGGACTCGCGGAAAATCAGCCCCAGCATTTT.

This clonotype occurred a few times. The chain is built from TRBV12-3 or TRBV12-4 and TRBJ2-5; tentatively, D is TRBD1 (6 bases). The CDR3 runs to 13 residues. The V gene lost 6 bases and the J gene lost 3 bases, with 11 bases spanning the gap. In DNA form, the CDR3 reads TGTGCCAGCAGGCAAGGACAGAAAGAGACCCAGTACTTC. It codes for CASRQGQKETQYF.

This clonotype has a handful of counts. The DNA for the CDR3 is TGTGCCAGCAGCGACAGCTTCCAGCCCCAGCATTTT. Protein: CASSDSFQPQHF. The V and J genes are TRBV7-2 and TRBJ1-5; D might be TRBD1 (5 bases). The CDR3 sequence is 12 residues long. From germline, CDR1 is SGHTA and CDR2 FQGNSA. V lost 5 bases to trimming and J lost 7 bases, with 9 bases between them.

This clonotype occurred many times. This chain links TRBV5-1 with TRBJ1-1, with D possibly TRBD1 on 5 matching bases. Germline values: CDR1 SGHRS, CDR2 YFSETQ. The CDR3 extends over 15 amino acids. V lost 4 bases, J lost 4 bases, and 17 bases lay in between. The CDR3 nucleotides are TGCGCCAGCAGCGAATACCAGGGTGTGGGCACTGAAGCTTTCTTT. Protein sequence: CASSEYQGVGTEAFF. Combining the CDR3 with reference TRBV5-1 and TRBJ1-1 gives the whole variable domain KAGVTQTPRYLIKTRGQQVTLSCSPISGHRSVSWYQQTPGQGLQFLFEYFSETQRNKGNFPGRFSGRQFSNSRSEMNVSTLELGDSALYLCASSEYQGVGTEAFFGQGTRLTVV.

This clonotype was found a few times. The chain couples TRBV7-2 to TRBJ1-2, with 7 nucleotides matching TRBD1. Germline V gene sequence: CDR1 SGHTA, CDR2 FQGNSA. The CDR3 is 12 residues long. Losses at the gene ends were 5 bases for V and 14 bases for J; bases not matched to a gene: 11. The CDR3 coding sequence is TGTGCCAGCAGCCCGAGGACAGGTGGTAGTACCTTC. Protein product: CASSPRTGGSTF.

This rearrangement joins TRBV2 to TRBJ2-7, with 10 nucleotides matching TRBD1. The CDR3 spans 15 residues. Germline V lookup: CDR1 SNHLY, CDR2 FYNNEI. J lost 4 bases, V lost 8 bases, and 11 bases had no gene match. The DNA of the CDR3 is TGTGCCAGCGCCGTCCGGGACAGGGGAGGTTACGAGCAGTACGTC. Its protein product is CASAVRDRGGYEQYV.

This clonotype was recorded a few times. The chain links TRBV25-1 to TRBJ1-2; D gene unclear. Trimming removed 3 bases from V and 8 bases from J, with 7 bases in between. Germline V CDR1 and CDR2: MGHDK, SYGVNS. The CDR3 runs 11 residues. CDR3 in DNA: TGTGCCAGCAGTGAGGGTGGAGGCTACACCTTC. It translates to CASSEGGGYTF.

This clonotype was seen more than once but under ten times. V is TRBV5-1 and J is TRBJ2-3; 9 nucleotides match TRBD2. The CDR3 sequence is 17 residues long. Germline V lookup: CDR1 SGHRS, CDR2 YFSETQ. The junction had 5 bases not matched to a gene; V was cut back by 0 bases and J by 0 bases. CDR3 sequence reads: CASSLVTSGSSTDTQYF. In nucleotides, the CDR3 is TGCGCCAGCAGCTTGGTTACTAGCGGGTCGAGCACAGATACGCAGTATTTT. Complete variable domain (other parts from reference TRBV5-1 and TRBJ2-3): KAGVTQTPRYLIKTRGQQVTLSCSPISGHRSVSWYQQTPGQGLQFLFEYFSETQRNKGNFPGRFSGRQFSNSRSEMNVSTLELGDSALYLCASSLVTSGSSTDTQYFGPGTRLTVL.

This clonotype was seen repeatedly, ten times or more. The J gene is TRBJ1-2, the V gene TRBV10-3; 11 bases fit TRBD1. The CDR3 consists of 14 residues. CDR1 and CDR2 from the germline V gene are ENHRY and SYGVKD. Losses at the gene ends were 6 bases for V and 8 bases for J; bases not matched to a gene: 8. The CDR3 DNA sequence: TGTGCCATCAGCCCCGGACAGGGGGCTGGCGGCTACACCTTC. This codes for CAISPGQGAGGYTF.

This clonotype was detected a few times. This chain joins TRBV6-6 and TRBJ2-7; 10 positions agree with TRBD1. This CDR3 spans 15 amino acids. CDR1 and CDR2 (germline): MNHNY, SVGAGI (reference sequence). J was trimmed by 7 bases and V by 7 bases; bases with no gene match: 13. This chain's CDR3 is CASKGLWDRGGEQYF. CDR3 bases: TGTGCCAGCAAAGGATTGTGGGACAGGGGTGGAGAGCAGTACTTC.

This clonotype was observed a handful of times. V and J are TRBV24-1 and TRBJ1-2; D gene uncertain. Germline loops: CDR1 KGHDR, CDR2 SFDVKD. V shed 5 bases and J shed 7 bases, with 7 bases lying between them. The CDR3 consists of 11 residues. CDR3 in DNA: TGTGCCACCAGTGCTGGTTCTGGCTACACCTTC. It specifies CATSAGSGYTF.

This clonotype was detected many times. This chain uses TRBV20-1 with TRBJ2-2; the D is unclear. This CDR3 contains 11 residues. From germline, CDR1 is DFQATT and CDR2 SNEGSKA (reference sequence). V gave up 0 bases and J gave up 9 bases, with 5 bases separating them. CDR3 sequence reads: CSARDRRELFF. CDR3 sequence (DNA): TGCAGTGCTAGAGATCGGAGGGAGCTGTTTTTT.

The CDR3 nucleotides are TGTGCCAGCAGTCCTAACCCGGTCGAGCCCCAGCATTTT. This translates into CASSPNPVEPQHF. The chain uses TRBV7-2 and TRBJ1-5; D not resolved. CDR1 and CDR2 from the germline V gene are SGHTA and FQGNSA. This CDR3 contains 13 residues. Trimming removed 6 bases from V and 8 bases from J, with 14 bases in between. Variable domain in full (rest from reference TRBV7-2 and TRBJ1-5): GAGVSQSPSNKVTEKGKDVELRCDPISGHTALYWYRQSLGQGLEFLIYFQGNSAPDKSGLPSDRFSAERTGGSVSTLTIQRTQQEDSAVYLCASSPNPVEPQHFGDGTRLSIL.

This clonotype was observed a handful of times. V is TRBV6-5 and J is TRBJ2-5; perhaps D is TRBD1 or TRBD2 (6 bases each). Between the trimmed V and J ends, which lost 0 bases and 2 bases, there was a span of 10 bases. Germline V gene lookup returns CDR1 MNHEY and CDR2 SVGAGI. The CDR3 has 15 amino acids. The CDR3 DNA follows: TGTGCCAGCAGTTACTCTCAAGGGGGGCAAGAGACCCAGTACTTC. Its protein product is CASSYSQGGQETQYF.

The chain couples TRBV4-2 to TRBJ2-7; tentatively, D is TRBD1 (6 bases). The CDR3 sequence is 15 residues long. V was clipped by 1 base and J by 1 base, with 11 bases between them. Germline V gene sequence: CDR1 LGHNA, CDR2 YNFKEQ. CDR3 loop: CASSQATGKSYEQYF. The CDR3, as DNA: TGTGCCAGCAGCCAAGCCACAGGGAAATCCTACGAGCAGTACTTC.

CDR3 coding DNA: TGTGCCAGCAGGGCAGAAAAGAACACTGAAGCTTTCTTT. Its protein product is CASRAEKNTEAFF. V usage is TRBV12-3 or TRBV12-4 and J usage is TRBJ1-1; no clear D gene. V shed 6 bases and J shed 1 base, with 9 bases lying between them. The CDR3 is 13 amino acids.

The rearrangement uses TRBV4-3 and TRBJ2-1, with 8 bases aligning to TRBD1. Germline-derived CDR1 and CDR2 are LGHNA and YSLEER. The V gene end was trimmed by 0 bases and the J gene end by 5 bases; junction bases not matched to a gene: 15. This CDR3 is built from 19 residues. Written as DNA, the CDR3 is TGCGCCAGCAGCCAAGACCCCAGCGGAACAGGGGGTACCGACAATGAGCAGTTCTTC. It is translated as CASSQDPSGTGGTDNEQFF.

V and J are TRBV5-4 and TRBJ1-1, with D possibly matching TRBD1 (5 bases). Germline loops: CDR1 SGHNT, CDR2 YYREEE (reference sequence). This CDR3 has 14 residues. V lost 6 bases and J lost 0, with 12 bases in between. The CDR3 region is CASTTGTMNTEAFF. CDR3 sequence (DNA): TGTGCCAGCACCACAGGTACCATGAACACTGAAGCTTTCTTT.

This clonotype was counted only a few times. This chain links TRBV6-5 with TRBJ2-7, with 8 bases identical to TRBD1. Per germline, CDR1 MNHEY and CDR2 SVGAGI. V was clipped by 2 bases and J by 3 bases; unmatched bases: 6. This CDR3 contains 15 residues. In nucleotides, the CDR3 is TGTGCCAGCAGTTACCAAGCCGGGACAGGCTACGAGCAGTACTTC. Amino acid sequence: CASSYQAGTGYEQYF.